The T cell receptor beta chain described here comes from a study of blood T cell repertoires in COVID-19. In the study overall: The study drew acute and convalescent COVID-19 samples from the United States, Italy and Spain. T cells, B-cell-depleted T cells, or PBMCs supplied cDNA or gDNA.

This clone was detected a few times. Methods used by the authors: Amplification of reference gene primers was used by the study to estimate nucleated cell counts. Produced via immunoSEQ multiplex PCR; TCRdb's table is partial and in-frame only. The V and J calls and clone size are taken from that table; D and trimming were inferred from the DNA. The data hold roughly 59,000 clones, with approximately 80% observed a single time. V lost 5 bases to trimming and J lost 4 bases; unmatched junction nucleotides: 7. Per germline, CDR1 LNHDA and CDR2 SQIVND (reference sequence). The CDR3 length is 15 residues.

The clonotype originates from a human donor in a cohort sampled during active COVID-19. V and J are TRBV19 and TRBJ2-7; 11 bases agree with TRBD2. The source material was peripheral blood. The CDR3 region has the DNA TGTGCCAGTAGTGAATCTAGCGGGAGGTTTTACGAGCAGTACTTC. Its protein product is CASSESSGRFYEQYF.